These 12 T cell receptor beta chains came from one sample sequenced in a study of cytomegalovirus exposure and HLA in healthy donors. Amplification used 60 Vbeta primers and 13 Jbeta primers. The method was immunoSEQ multiplex PCR; TCRdb's version includes in-frame clones alone and lacks a portion of them. Among some 150,000 clones listed, around four fifths were seen once. Material: PBMCs. The receptors originated from a male donor in good health and CMV-seronegative.

The J gene is TRBJ1-2, the V gene TRBV6-1, with 9 nucleotides matching TRBD1. After removal of 5 bases from V and 1 base from J, the junction contained 2 bases not matched to a gene. CDR3 length: 14 amino acids. Germline CDR1 reads MNHNS; CDR2 reads SASEGT. The DNA of the CDR3 is TGTGCCAGCAGTCGGGACAGGGTTAACTATGGCTACACCTTC. Residues: CASSRDRVNYGYTF.

The rearrangement links TRBV4-3 to TRBJ2-1, with TRBD1 as a possible D gene (6 bases). This CDR3 is 16 amino acids long. Germline CDR1 and CDR2: LGHNA and YSLEER. V was clipped by 4 bases and J by 6 bases, with 19 bases between them. The CDR3 loop reads CASSLYRDTQGNEQFF. The CDR3 nucleotides read TGCGCCAGCAGCCTCTACCGGGACACCCAGGGCAATGAGCAGTTCTTC.

The chain uses TRBV7-2 and TRBJ1-5; D remains ambiguous. There are 15 residues in the CDR3. Trimming left V 3 bases short and J 0 bases short, with 9 bases between. Germline V lookup: CDR1 SGHTA, CDR2 FQGNSA. The CDR3 region is CASSLQEFSNQPQHF. Here the CDR3 DNA reads TGTGCCAGCAGCTTGCAGGAATTTAGCAATCAGCCCCAGCATTTT.

The V and J genes are TRBV5-5 and TRBJ2-7, with 12 bases fitting TRBD2. Per the germline V gene, CDR1 is SGHKS and CDR2 is YYEKEE (reference sequence). There are 16 residues in the CDR3. Unmatched junction bases numbered 5, after V lost 0 bases and J lost 4 bases. In DNA form, the CDR3 reads TGTGCCAGCAGCTTGGACACGACTAGCGGGAGTTACGAGCAGTACTTC. This sequence encodes CASSLDTTSGSYEQYF.

The rearrangement joins TRBV5-5 to TRBJ2-3, with TRBD2 matching over 11 bases. Per germline, CDR1 SGHKS and CDR2 YYEKEE (reference sequence). This CDR3 is built from 16 residues. Trimming took 4 bases from V and 0 from J; bases not matched to a gene: 4. In nucleotides, the CDR3 is TGTGCCAGCAGCCCGGGACTAGCGGCTAGCACAGATACGCAGTATTTT. Translating it yields CASSPGLAASTDTQYF.

In its sample, this clone was seen once. V usage is TRBV19 and J usage is TRBJ2-6, with 7 bases aligning to TRBD1. Germline-derived CDR1 and CDR2 are LNHDA and SQIVND (reference sequence). The CDR3 length is 15 residues. With 4 bases clipped from V and 3 bases from J, the junction kept 3 bases outside the gene matches. The chain's CDR3 is CASSTRGLGANVLTF. The DNA for the CDR3 is TGTGCCAGTAGTACTAGGGGGCTTGGGGCCAACGTCCTGACTTTC. Full variable domain (rest looked up from reference TRBV19 and TRBJ2-6): DGGITQSPKYLFRKEGQNVTLSCEQNLNHDAMYWYRQDPGQGLRLIYYSQIVNDFQKGDIAEGYSVSREKKESFPLTVTSAQKNPTAFYLCASSTRGLGANVLTFGAGSRLTVL.

The CDR3 DNA reads TGTGCCAGCAGCTTAAGGACAGGGAATTTCGGGGAGCTGTTTTTT. It codes for CASSLRTGNFGELFF. The chain links TRBV7-9 to TRBJ2-2; TRBD1 agrees at 8 bases. With 2 bases clipped from V and 7 bases from J, the junction kept 6 bases outside the gene matches. The germline CDR1 and CDR2 sequences are SEHNR and FQNEAQ (reference sequence). The CDR3 is made up of 15 amino acids.

The chain carries TRBV2 and TRBJ1-1, with D perhaps matching TRBD1 (6 bases). Germline V gives CDR1 SNHLY, CDR2 FYNNEI. This CDR3 contains 15 residues. The germline V and J ends were trimmed by 1 base and 4 bases, with 13 bases remaining between them. The CDR3 bases are TGTGCCAGCAGTGAAGTCCCTATGGACAGCACTGAAGCTTTCTTT. This sequence encodes CASSEVPMDSTEAFF.

The gene calls are TRBV10-3 and TRBJ1-1; D is perhaps TRBD1 (5 bases). Germline-derived CDR1 and CDR2 are ENHRY and SYGVKD. CDR3 length: 14 amino acids. V lost 6 bases and J 0 bases, leaving 11 bases between the germline ends. CDR3 sequence reads: CAIRIQEMNTEAFF. For the CDR3, the DNA is TGTGCCATCAGAATACAGGAGATGAACACTGAAGCTTTCTTT.

The V gene is TRBV7-9, the J gene TRBJ2-2; 7 bases agree with TRBD2. The germline CDR1 and CDR2 sequences are SEHNR and FQNEAQ (reference sequence). After removal of 3 bases from V and 11 bases from J, the junction contained 9 bases not matched to a gene. The CDR3 sequence is 14 residues long. The CDR3 DNA reads TGTGCCAGCAGCTTTCCAATCGGGGGGAGAGAGCTGTTTTTT. Protein product: CASSFPIGGRELFF.

The chain combines TRBV7-9 with TRBJ2-7; D remains unclear. From germline, CDR1 is SEHNR and CDR2 FQNEAQ (reference sequence). This CDR3 comprises 12 residues. Trimming left V 2 bases short and J 5 bases short, with 7 bases between. The CDR3 DNA follows: TGTGCCAGCAGCTTACAGGTCCACGAGCAGTACTTC. Its translation: CASSLQVHEQYF.

J is TRBJ1-1 and V is TRBV10-3; 9 bases agree with TRBD1. Germline V CDR1 and CDR2: ENHRY, SYGVKD. The ends lost 5 bases at V and 2 bases at J; junction bases unmatched: 3. The CDR3 spans 14 residues. The CDR3 loop reads CAISNRGQNTEAFF. The CDR3 DNA follows: TGTGCCATCAGTAACAGGGGGCAAAACACTGAAGCTTTCTTT.